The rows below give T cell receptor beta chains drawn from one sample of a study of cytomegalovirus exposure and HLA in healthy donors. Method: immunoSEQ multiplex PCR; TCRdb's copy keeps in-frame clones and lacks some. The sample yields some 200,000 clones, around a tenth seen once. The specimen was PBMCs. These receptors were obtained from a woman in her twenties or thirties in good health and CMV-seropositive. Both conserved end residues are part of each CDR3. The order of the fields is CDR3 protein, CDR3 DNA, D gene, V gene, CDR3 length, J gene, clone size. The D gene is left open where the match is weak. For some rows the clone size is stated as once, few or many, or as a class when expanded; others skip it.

CASGLGQGGNTEAFF | TGTGCTAGTGGTTTGGGGCAGGGCGGGAACACTGAAGCTTTCTTT | - | TRBV12-5 | 15 | TRBJ1-1 | few
CASSFEGTYEQYF | TGTGCCAGCAGCTTTGAGGGAACCTACGAGCAGTACTTC | - | TRBV7-6 | 13 | TRBJ2-7 | -
CASSPPSAGSEEQYF | TGTGCCAGCTCACCACCGAGCGCCGGGAGTGAGGAGCAGTACTTC | - | TRBV18 | 15 | TRBJ2-7 | -
CASSYYSGQVNTEAFF | TGCGCCAGCAGCTATTATTCGGGACAGGTGAACACTGAAGCTTTCTTT | TRBD1 | TRBV5-1 | 16 | TRBJ1-1 | few
CASSLGQSLSSYEQYF | TGCGCCAGCAGCTTGGGACAGAGCCTTAGCTCCTACGAGCAGTACTTC | - | TRBV5-1 | 16 | TRBJ2-7 | -
CASSLRRAETQYF | TGTGCCAGCAGCTTACGGAGGGCGGAGACCCAGTACTTC | - | TRBV5-5 | 13 | TRBJ2-5 | -
CASSESRGGGPGTDTQYF | TGCGCCAGCAGTGAGTCGAGAGGAGGAGGTCCTGGCACAGATACGCAGTATTTT | - | TRBV10-2 | 18 | TRBJ2-3 | few
CAWSVLAGTGELFF | TGTGCCTGGAGTGTACTAGCGGGAACCGGGGAGCTGTTTTTT | TRBD2 | TRBV30 | 14 | TRBJ2-2 | few
CASRLAGGGADTQYF | TGTGCCAGCAGACTAGCGGGAGGTGGGGCAGATACGCAGTATTTT | TRBD2 | TRBV6-1 | 15 | TRBJ2-3 | medium-sized
CASSIGSGSYNEQFF | TGTGCCAGTAGTATAGGTAGCGGCTCCTACAATGAGCAGTTCTTC | - | TRBV19 | 15 | TRBJ2-1 | -
CSASPGTWQYF | TGCAGTGCTAGTCCTGGGACTTGGCAGTACTTC | - | TRBV20-1 | 11 | TRBJ2-7 | -
CASSSGGRTEAFF | TGTGCCAGCAGCTCAGGGGGTAGGACTGAAGCTTTCTTT | TRBD1 | TRBV7-3 | 13 | TRBJ1-1 | -
CASSLAGVMAYEQYF | TGCGCCAGCAGCTTGGCGGGGGTCATGGCCTACGAGCAGTACTTC | - | TRBV5-1 | 15 | TRBJ2-7 | -
CASSSQGNTEAFF | TGTGCCAGCAGCTCTCAGGGGAACACTGAAGCTTTCTTT | - | TRBV7-8 | 13 | TRBJ1-1 | -
CASTGGRTFINNEQFF | TGCGCCAGCACGGGGGGGAGGACTTTTATAAACAATGAGCAGTTCTTC | TRBD2 | TRBV4-1 | 16 | TRBJ2-1 | -
CASSTQTGGETQYF | TGTGCCAGTAGTACACAGACAGGGGGAGAGACCCAGTACTTC | TRBD1 | TRBV19 | 14 | TRBJ2-5 | few
CASSLHRGSDTQYF | TGTGCCAGCAGCTTACACAGGGGATCAGATACGCAGTATTTT | TRBD1 | TRBV7-9 | 14 | TRBJ2-3 | -
CASSPGLAGVTGELFF | TGTGCCAGCAGCCCCGGACTAGCGGGAGTCACCGGGGAGCTGTTTTTT | TRBD2 | TRBV11-2 | 16 | TRBJ2-2 | -
CASTESGTGINEQFF | TGTGCCAGTACCGAATCAGGGACAGGGATTAATGAGCAGTTCTTC | TRBD1 | TRBV19 | 15 | TRBJ2-1 | -
CASSPTRTGQGKIYPYGYTF | TGTGCCAGCAGTCCCACCCGTACGGGACAGGGGAAAATATATCCCTATGGCTACACCTTC | TRBD1 | TRBV27 | 20 | TRBJ1-2 | -
CATSRAGDYYEQYF | TGTGCCACCAGCAGAGCCGGGGATTACTACGAGCAGTACTTC | - | TRBV15 | 14 | TRBJ2-7 | few
CATSRDRQGTAYEQYF | TGTGCCACCAGCAGAGATCGCCAGGGGACAGCATACGAGCAGTACTTC | TRBD1 | TRBV15 | 16 | TRBJ2-7 | -
CASSSPWDTPYEQYF | TGTGCCAGCAGTTCCCCCTGGGACACCCCGTACGAGCAGTACTTC | - | TRBV6-5 | 15 | TRBJ2-7 | -
CASSVATRESYNEQFF | TGTGCCAGCAGCGTAGCTACGCGGGAGTCCTACAATGAGCAGTTCTTC | TRBD2 | TRBV9 | 16 | TRBJ2-1 | -
CASSLVGGGTYNEQFF | TGTGCCAGCAGCTTAGTCGGGGGAGGAACCTACAATGAGCAGTTCTTC | - | TRBV7-8 | 16 | TRBJ2-1 | few
CASSAGQSYSNQPQHF | TGTGCCAGCAGCGCGGGACAGAGCTATAGCAATCAGCCCCAGCATTTT | TRBD1 | TRBV2 | 16 | TRBJ1-5 | few
CASSLVAEDIQYF | TGTGCCAGCAGCTTAGTGGCTGAGGACATTCAGTACTTC | - | TRBV7-9 | 13 | TRBJ2-4 | -
CASSLPGQGREQYF | TGTGCCAGCAGCTTACCCGGACAGGGACGGGAGCAGTACTTC | TRBD1 | TRBV7-9 | 14 | TRBJ2-7 | few
CASSVAGHVNTEAFF | TGTGCCAGCAGCGTAGCTGGACATGTGAACACTGAAGCTTTCTTT | - | TRBV9 | 15 | TRBJ1-1 | -
CASSLSGYTGELFF | TGTGCCAGTAGTTTATCAGGGTACACCGGGGAGCTGTTTTTT | - | TRBV19 | 14 | TRBJ2-2 | -
CATFTQGYSNQPQHF | TGTGCCACCTTCACACAGGGGTATAGCAATCAGCCCCAGCATTTT | TRBD1 | TRBV6-6 | 15 | TRBJ1-5 | few
CSVEDPPNSGYTF | TGCAGCGTTGAAGATCCACCGAACTCTGGCTACACCTTC | - | TRBV29-1 | 13 | TRBJ1-2 | few